This is a list of T cell receptor beta chains from one sample in a study of cytomegalovirus exposure and HLA in healthy donors. Generated by immunoSEQ multiplex PCR, the TCRdb table keeps only in-frame clones and is missing some. The table includes tens of thousands of clones, roughly 60% detected once. Material: PBMCs. The receptor set was obtained from a boy aged 10-17 years in good health and CMV-seropositive. CDR3s include the opening cysteine and the closing phenylalanine or tryptophan. Each record gives: V gene, J gene, clone size, D gene, CDR3 DNA, CDR3 protein. The D gene is left open where the match is weak. Some rows have no size entry. The others give once, few or many, or a class for an expanded clone.

TRBV11-3	TRBJ1-1	NA	NA	TGTGCCAGCAGCGCCTCCGGGGTTGAAGCTTTCTTT	CASSASGVEAFF
TRBV4-2	TRBJ1-1	NA	NA	TGTGCCAGCAGCCAAGATAAGGGGGTGATCACTGAAGCTTTCTTT	CASSQDKGVITEAFF
TRBV6-1	TRBJ1-1	NA	NA	TGTGCCAGCAGTGAAAACACCGTAAACACTGAAGCTTTCTTT	CASSENTVNTEAFF
TRBV29-1	TRBJ2-6	once	NA	TGCAGCGTTTCTGAGACACCCAGCTCTGGGGCCAACGTCCTGACTTTC	CSVSETPSSGANVLTF
TRBV4-3	TRBJ1-1	NA	TRBD1	TGCGCCAGCAGCCACGACAGGGGTCGGCACACTGAAGCTTTCTTT	CASSHDRGRHTEAFF
TRBV18	TRBJ1-3	NA	NA	TGTGCCAGCTCACCCTTGGGACAAGTAAACACCATATATTTT	CASSPLGQVNTIYF
TRBV9	TRBJ2-2	NA	TRBD1	TGTGCCAGCAGCGTAGGAGGAGGACAGGGGGCTTCCACCGGGGAGCTGTTTTTT	CASSVGGGQGASTGELFF
TRBV30	TRBJ1-2	NA	NA	TGTGCCTGGAGTGTAGACAGTCCTTTCTATGGCTACACCTTC	CAWSVDSPFYGYTF
TRBV19	TRBJ2-3	NA	TRBD2	TGTGCCAGTAGACAGACTAGCGGGGACACAGATACGCAGTATTTT	CASRQTSGDTDTQYF
TRBV7-9	TRBJ2-3	NA	TRBD2	TGTGCCAGCAGCTTAGAGGCGGGAGCCAGCACAGATACGCAGTATTTT	CASSLEAGASTDTQYF
TRBV5-4	TRBJ1-2	NA	TRBD1	TGTGCCAGCAGCTTCGAGGGGGCTTTGGGTAACTATGGCTACACCTTC	CASSFEGALGNYGYTF
TRBV5-6	TRBJ1-5	NA	NA	TGTGCCAGCAGCTTGGGGCTCCAGGATGAGCCCCAGCATTTT	CASSLGLQDEPQHF
TRBV5-4	TRBJ1-2	NA	NA	TGTGCCAGCAGCCAGCTCGGGAAAAACAATGGCTACACCTTC	CASSQLGKNNGYTF
TRBV4-3	TRBJ2-3	NA	TRBD2	TGCGCCAGCAGCCAAGGGACTAGCGCTGGAGATACGCAGTATTTT	CASSQGTSAGDTQYF
TRBV2	TRBJ2-5	NA	NA	TGTGCCAGCACCGGAGTGGCCCGCCGGGAGACCCAGTACTTC	CASTGVARRETQYF
TRBV7-2	TRBJ2-7	NA	TRBD1	TGTGCCAGCAGCTTAGCCTCAGGACAGGGGAACGAGCAGTACTTC	CASSLASGQGNEQYF
TRBV29-1	TRBJ2-3	NA	TRBD2	TGCAGCGTTGAAGACCAAAAGAGCGGGAGCAACACAGATACGCAGTATTTT	CSVEDQKSGSNTDTQYF